This T cell receptor beta chain was observed in a study of molecular identifiers for immune sequencing clone quantification. TCRdb re-derived calls from the PCR reads in MiXCR, one entry per CDR3 protein. The repertoire holds 79,000 or so distinct CDR3 sequences, with 20% to 30% as singletons. This clonotype was found many times. What it binds is not known. Trimming stripped 1 base from V and 0 bases from J, with 7 bases between. Germline V gives CDR1 GTSNPN, CDR2 SVGIG (reference sequence). The CDR3 has 15 amino acids. Whole-study findings and limits: Spiked Jurkat TCR RNA originating from one cell could reportedly be identified amid more than 800,000 naive cells.

This TCR was sampled from a human donor in good health. Some libraries in this study had Jurkat cell RNA spiked in. The chain combines TRBV30 with TRBJ2-6; no definite D call. The sequenced sample was naive CD8+ T cells from blood, with Jurkat cell RNA spiked in. The subset here: FACS-sorted CD8+CD4-CCR7+CD45RA+ naive T cells. CDR3 loop: CAWSEGLSGANVLTF. The CDR3 DNA sequence: TGTGCCTGGAGTGAGGGCCTCTCTGGGGCCAACGTCCTGACTTTC.